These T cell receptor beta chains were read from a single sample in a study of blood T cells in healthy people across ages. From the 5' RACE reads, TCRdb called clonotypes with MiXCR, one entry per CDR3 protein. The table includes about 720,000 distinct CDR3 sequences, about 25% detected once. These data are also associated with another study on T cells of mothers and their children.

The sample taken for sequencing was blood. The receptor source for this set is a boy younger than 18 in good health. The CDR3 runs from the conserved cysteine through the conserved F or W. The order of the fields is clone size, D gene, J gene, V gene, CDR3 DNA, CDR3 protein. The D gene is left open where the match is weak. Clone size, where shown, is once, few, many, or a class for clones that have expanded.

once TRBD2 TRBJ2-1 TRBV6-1 TGTGCCAGCAGTACCTCCGGGACTAGTTATTACAATGAGCAGTTCTTC CASSTSGTSYYNEQFF
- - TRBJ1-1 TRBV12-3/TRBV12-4 TGTGCCAGCAGTCCCGACAGGCCTGGGGTTTCGAACACTGAAGCTTTCTTT CASSPDRPGVSNTEAFF
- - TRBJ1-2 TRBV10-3 TGTGCCATCAGTGTTACAGGGCACGCTCTTGGCTACACCTTC CAISVTGHALGYTF
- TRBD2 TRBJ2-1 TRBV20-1 TGCAGTGCTAGAGAACTAGCGGGACGGTACAATGAGCAGTTCTTC CSARELAGRYNEQFF
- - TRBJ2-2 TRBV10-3 TGTGCCATCTCGGAGGAGGGCCGGTTCGGGGAGCTGTTTTTT CAISEEGRFGELFF
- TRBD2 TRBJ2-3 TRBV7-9 TGTGCCAGCAGCTCCAAACTAGCGGGGGGCACAGATACGCAGTATTTT CASSSKLAGGTDTQYF
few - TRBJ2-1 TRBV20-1 TGCAGTGCTAGAGATCTAGGCCAAGACAATGAGCAGTTCTTC CSARDLGQDNEQFF
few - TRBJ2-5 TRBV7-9 TGTGCCAGCAGCTTAGCGTACTCACAACCGCAAGAGACCCAGTACTTC CASSLAYSQPQETQYF
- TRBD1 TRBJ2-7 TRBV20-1 TGCAGTGCTAGACAGAGACAGGGTGGCGACGAGCAGTACTTC CSARQRQGGDEQYF
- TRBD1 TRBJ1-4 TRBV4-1 TGCGCCAGCACCTCAAATAGGGGGCTGGGTGAAAAACTGTTTTTT CASTSNRGLGEKLFF
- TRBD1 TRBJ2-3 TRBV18 TGTGCCAGCTCCCTTACTCAGGGGGCAGATACGCAGTATTTT CASSLTQGADTQYF
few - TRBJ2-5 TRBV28 TGTGCCAGCAGTCAAGCCGACGGACGAGAGACCCAGTACTTC CASSQADGRETQYF